This TCR beta chain emerged from a study of control samples from healthy donors and cancer patients. This CDR3 contains 14 residues. The V end was cut by 4 bases, the J end by 3 bases, with 10 bases between. Germline assignment: CDR1 MNHEY and CDR2 SVGEGT. The protocol was immunoSEQ multiplex PCR, while the TCRdb copy is restricted to in-frame clones and leaves out a portion. The table records some 150,000 clones, about 94% of them present only once. Sequencing used blood. The receptor comes from a man aged 35 to 55 in good health. J is TRBJ1-5 and V is TRBV6-2 or TRBV6-3; no definite D call. The CDR3 here is CASSSYTSNQPQHF. CDR3 bases: TGTGCCAGCAGTTCTTACACTTCCAATCAGCCCCAGCATTTT.